This entry lists 28 T cell receptor beta chains sequenced from one sample in a study of brain T cells in children with intractable seizures. Data came from immunoSEQ multiplex PCR; TCRdb stores just in-frame clones and leaves some out. Among about 350,000 clones listed, about 93% were seen once. Described time point: blood from clinic visit 5 months post-surgery; TSC patient then seizure free. The sample was peripheral blood, taken roughly 5 months after surgery. Receptors were obtained from a boy less than two years old with tuberous sclerosis and intractable seizures.

The chain links TRBV3-1 (or the pseudogene TRBV3-2) to TRBJ1-1; D remains ambiguous. The V end was cut by 4 bases, the J end by 0 bases, with 6 bases between. From germline, CDR1 is LGHDT and CDR2 YNNKEL (reference sequence). CDR3 size: 13 residues. The CDR3 is CASSRRVNTEAFF. CDR3 bases: TGTGCCAGCAGCCGCCGAGTGAACACTGAAGCTTTCTTT.

This chain connects TRBV11-3 to TRBJ2-7; the D is unclear. V lost 4 bases and J 3 bases, leaving 16 bases between the germline ends. CDR3 length: 15 residues. Germline assignment: CDR1 SGHNT and CDR2 YENEEA. CDR3 nucleotides: TGTGCCAGCAGCTCCCGTGAGTTGGGGTTCTACGAGCAGTACTTC. Protein sequence: CASSSRELGFYEQYF.

The V call is TRBV5-1, the J call TRBJ2-7; D may be TRBD1 (6 bases). V was clipped by 0 bases and J by 6 bases, with 7 bases between them. The CDR3 totals 12 residues. Germline CDR1 is SGHRS and CDR2 is YFSETQ. CDR3 protein: CASSLDRAEQYF. In nucleotides, the CDR3 is TGCGCCAGCAGCTTGGACAGGGCCGAGCAGTACTTC.

The chain has TRBV6-5 and TRBJ2-1; D is perhaps TRBD1 or TRBD2 (5 bases each). In germline, CDR1 is MNHEY, CDR2 SVGAGI. This CDR3 spans 16 amino acids. Trimming removed 2 bases at V and 0 bases at J, with 11 bases between. The CDR3 nucleotides read TGTGCCAGCAGTTACCGGAGAGGGACCTCCTACAATGAGCAGTTCTTC. Protein: CASSYRRGTSYNEQFF.

The chain recombines TRBV6-1 with TRBJ1-2, with a possible D match to TRBD1 (5 bases). The germline CDR1 and CDR2 sequences are MNHNS and SASEGT. The V gene lost 2 bases and the J gene lost 4 bases, with 11 bases spanning the gap. CDR3 size: 14 residues. Written as DNA, the CDR3 is TGTGCCAGCAGTGAACTCGGGGGGACCTATGGCTACACCTTC. Its protein is CASSELGGTYGYTF.

The chain links TRBV19 to TRBJ2-3; D remains ambiguous. The germline V and J ends were trimmed by 6 bases and 4 bases, with 14 bases remaining between them. The CDR3 runs 14 residues. The germline V gene encodes CDR1 LNHDA and CDR2 SQIVND (reference sequence). CDR3 loop: CASSPDPGPDTQYF. The CDR3 region has the DNA TGTGCCAGTAGCCCGGACCCCGGCCCAGATACGCAGTATTTT.

The chain recombines TRBV6-5 with TRBJ2-1, with a possible D match to TRBD2 (6 bases). Germline assignment: CDR1 MNHEY and CDR2 SVGAGI. CDR3 length equals 13 residues. V was pared by 8 bases and J by 6 bases, with 14 bases between. The CDR3 protein is CASWGMGGNEQFF. CDR3 bases: TGTGCCAGCTGGGGCATGGGGGGCAATGAGCAGTTCTTC.

The chain recombines TRBV27 with TRBJ2-7, with 14 bases fitting TRBD2. CDR3 length: 22 residues. Losses at the gene ends were 2 bases for V and 3 bases for J; bases not matched to a gene: 21. Germline CDR1 MNHEY, CDR2 SMNVEV (reference sequence). The CDR3: CASSLKGRRSGLAGGKNYEQYF. CDR3 bases: TGTGCCAGCAGTTTAAAGGGCAGGCGGTCAGGACTAGCGGGGGGAAAAAACTACGAGCAGTACTTC.

V is TRBV4-1 and J is TRBJ2-3, with no clear D. Trimming pared 5 bases from V and 2 bases from J, leaving 8 bases between. CDR1 is MGHRA, CDR2 YSYEKL, per germline. The CDR3 extends over 13 amino acids. In DNA, the CDR3 is TGCGCCAGCAGCTCCGAGAACACAGATACGCAGTATTTT. Amino acid sequence: CASSSENTDTQYF.

The CDR3 reads CASRWTGGNTIYF. CDR3 bases: TGTGCCAGCAGGTGGACTGGAGGAAACACCATATATTTT. V gene TRBV5-6 combines with J gene TRBJ1-3, with D unclear. CDR3 length: 13 residues. Germline V CDR1 and CDR2: SGHDT, YYEEEE. The V end was cut by 5 bases, the J end by 4 bases, with 10 bases between.

The V and J genes are TRBV7-9 and TRBJ1-5; possible D gene TRBD1, 5 bases. CDR1 is SEHNR and CDR2 is FQNEAQ in the germline V gene (reference sequence). The CDR3 runs to 14 residues. V lost 0 bases to trimming and J lost 5 bases, with 8 bases between them. Here the CDR3 reads CASSLAGRDQPQHF. The CDR3 region has the DNA TGTGCCAGCAGCTTAGCGGGGCGAGATCAGCCCCAGCATTTT.

This chain connects TRBV9 to TRBJ1-6; D remains ambiguous. Trimming removed 0 bases at V and 3 bases at J, with 7 bases between. CDR1 is SGDLS and CDR2 is YYNGEE in the germline V gene. The length of the CDR3 is 15 residues. The CDR3 here is CASSVDGLYNSPLHF. The CDR3 nucleotides read TGTGCCAGCAGCGTAGATGGGCTCTATAATTCACCCCTCCACTTT.

This rearrangement joins TRBV5-6 to TRBJ1-1; D remains ambiguous. The CDR3 is 16 amino acids. Deletions cut 4 bases from V and 8 bases from J, with 24 bases between. The germline gives CDR1 SGHDT, CDR2 YYEEEE. The CDR3 nucleotides are TGTGCCAGCAGCCGTGATAAAGGCAGGCGTGCTGTAGAAGCTTTCTTT. Amino acid sequence: CASSRDKGRRAVEAFF.

The gene calls are TRBV5-8 and TRBJ2-1; D is tentatively TRBD1 or TRBD2 (5 bases each). CDR1 SGHTS and CDR2 YDEGEE come from the germline V gene. V was cut by 0 bases and J by 3 bases, with 13 bases left in between. CDR3 length equals 16 residues. The CDR3 reads CASSLAGRGFYNEQFF. CDR3 nucleotide sequence: TGTGCCAGCAGCTTGGCGGGACGAGGGTTCTACAATGAGCAGTTCTTC.

This clone was seen a few times. The rearrangement uses TRBV7-9 and TRBJ1-1; no clear D. V gave up 1 base and J gave up 6 bases, with 18 bases separating them. The CDR3 is made up of 16 amino acids. Per the germline V gene, CDR1 is SEHNR and CDR2 is FQNEAQ (reference sequence). The CDR3, as DNA: TGTGCCAGCAGCTTAGAATCCGGGAACAGAGTACCTGAAGCTTTCTTT. Protein product: CASSLESGNRVPEAFF.

This clone was seen a handful of times. The CDR3 loop is CASSVGNNQPQHF. For the CDR3, the DNA is TGTGCCAGCAGCGTAGGCAACAATCAGCCCCAGCATTTT. The V gene is TRBV9, the J gene TRBJ1-5; unclear D gene. The CDR3 totals 13 residues. Germline V gives CDR1 SGDLS, CDR2 YYNGEE. The V end was cut by 0 bases, the J end by 3 bases, with 4 bases between.

The chain combines TRBV7-9 with TRBJ2-3; 8 positions agree with TRBD2. Germline loops: CDR1 SEHNR, CDR2 FQNEAQ (reference sequence). The CDR3 spans 16 residues. V dropped 5 bases and J dropped 4; count of bases not matched to a gene: 11. The CDR3 region has the DNA TGTGCCAGCAGCAACGGACTAGCCGATGGAGCAGATACGCAGTATTTT. Protein sequence: CASSNGLADGADTQYF. Full variable domain (rest looked up from reference TRBV7-9 and TRBJ2-3): DTGVSQNPRHKITKRGQNVTFRCDPISEHNRLYWYRQTLGQGPEFLTYFQNEAQLEKSRLLSDRFSAERPKGSFSTLEIQRTEQGDSAMYLCASSNGLADGADTQYFGPGTRLTVL.

The rearrangement links TRBV11-2 to TRBJ2-5; the match to TRBD2 covers 8 bases. Unmatched junction bases numbered 4, after V lost 1 base and J lost 3 bases. The CDR3 is 15 residues long. Germline CDR1 is SGHAT and CDR2 is FQNNGV. Here the CDR3 DNA reads TGTGCCAGCAGCTTAGCTCGGGGGGGAGAAGAGACCCAGTACTTC. It codes for CASSLARGGEETQYF.

The rearrangement joins TRBV11-2 to TRBJ2-1; D remains ambiguous. Germline V lookup: CDR1 SGHAT, CDR2 FQNNGV. There are 12 residues in the CDR3. Trimming removed 5 bases from V and 8 bases from J, with 10 bases in between. In DNA form, the CDR3 reads TGTGCCAGCAGCCGAACCCTCTATGAGCAGTTCTTC. Residues: CASSRTLYEQFF.

This clone was observed a single time. J is TRBJ1-1 and V is TRBV5-1, with D perhaps TRBD1 (6 bases). With 7 bases removed from V and 0 bases from J, the gap between germline ends came to 10 bases. CDR1 is SGHRS and CDR2 is YFSETQ in the germline V gene. This CDR3 is 13 amino acids long. The CDR3, as DNA: TGCGCCAGCTATAGGGGGTTGAACACTGAAGCTTTCTTT. Translating gives CASYRGLNTEAFF.

This chain links TRBV5-6 with TRBJ2-7; D may correspond to TRBD1 or TRBD2 (5 bases each). Germline assignment: CDR1 SGHDT and CDR2 YYEEEE. The CDR3 is 15 amino acids. Between the trimmed V and J ends, which lost 3 bases and 2 bases, there was a span of 15 bases. CDR3 sequence reads: CASSYGTLSTYEQYF. As DNA, the CDR3 is TGTGCCAGCAGCTACGGGACGCTGTCAACCTACGAGCAGTACTTC.

This CDR3 is CASSMSGTGELFF. CDR3 nucleotides: TGTGCCAGCAGTATGAGCGGCACCGGGGAGCTGTTTTTT. V and J are TRBV27 and TRBJ2-2, with TRBD2 as a possible D gene (5 bases). Deletions cut 5 bases from V and 4 bases from J, with 8 bases between. Germline CDR1 MNHEY, CDR2 SMNVEV (reference sequence). This CDR3 is 13 amino acids long.

The chain recombines TRBV19 with TRBJ2-3; 7 nucleotides agree with TRBD1. The J segment lost 6 bases and the V segment lost 3 bases, leaving 24 bases of the junction unmatched. CDR3 length: 20 residues. Germline values: CDR1 LNHDA, CDR2 SQIVND (reference sequence). Here the CDR3 DNA reads TGTGCCAGTAGTATTAGGACCGTCTTCGACCGGGACAGCGCCGCGGATACGCAGTATTTT. This translates into CASSIRTVFDRDSAADTQYF.

The chain has TRBV28 and TRBJ2-5, with 7 bases aligning to TRBD2. Germline V gives CDR1 MDHEN, CDR2 SYDVKM. This CDR3 region has 15 residues. V lost 3 bases, J lost 4 bases, and 8 bases stayed unmatched. The CDR3 nucleotides read TGTGCCAGCAGTTTGGGGGGGAGGGCCGGAGAGACCCAGTACTTC. Translating gives CASSLGGRAGETQYF.

The V and J genes are TRBV6-5 and TRBJ1-2; 7 bases map to TRBD1. This CDR3 has 15 residues. The germline V gene encodes CDR1 MNHEY and CDR2 SVGAGI. The J segment lost 5 bases and the V segment lost 6 bases, leaving 12 bases of the junction unmatched. This CDR3 is CASRRNRGGPYGYTF. The CDR3 nucleotides read TGTGCCAGCAGACGAAACAGGGGAGGACCATATGGCTACACCTTC.

The genes are TRBV28 and TRBJ2-7; D is unclear. Germline V gene lookup returns CDR1 MDHEN and CDR2 SYDVKM. The CDR3 consists of 12 residues. The V end lost 8 bases, the J end lost 0 bases, and 8 bases lay between the germline ends. The CDR3 coding sequence is TGTGCCAGCTCGGGTCACTCCTACGAGCAGTACTTC. Amino acids: CASSGHSYEQYF.

The chain links TRBV11-1 to TRBJ1-3, with D unresolved. The germline gives CDR1 SGHAT, CDR2 FQDESV (reference sequence). V lost 3 bases, J lost 6 bases, and 6 bases lay in between. The CDR3 consists of 12 residues. The CDR3 DNA follows: TGTGCCAGCAGCTTTGGGGAAAACACCATATATTTT. It specifies CASSFGENTIYF.

This clone occurred once. The rearrangement uses TRBV30 and TRBJ1-5, with D hard to call. The germline V gene encodes CDR1 GTSNPN and CDR2 SVGIG (reference sequence). V was pared by 0 bases and J by 8 bases, with 8 bases between. The CDR3 has 12 residues. CDR3 residues: CAWSVGGKPQHF. CDR3 DNA: TGTGCCTGGAGTGTAGGTGGGAAGCCCCAGCATTTT. Looking up the rest from reference TRBV30 and TRBJ1-5 gives the full variable domain: SQTIHQWPATLVQPVGSPLSLECTVEGTSNPNLYWYRQAAGRGLQLLFYSVGIGQISSEVPQNLSASRPQDRQFILSSKKLLLSDSGFYLCAWSVGGKPQHFGDGTRLSIL.